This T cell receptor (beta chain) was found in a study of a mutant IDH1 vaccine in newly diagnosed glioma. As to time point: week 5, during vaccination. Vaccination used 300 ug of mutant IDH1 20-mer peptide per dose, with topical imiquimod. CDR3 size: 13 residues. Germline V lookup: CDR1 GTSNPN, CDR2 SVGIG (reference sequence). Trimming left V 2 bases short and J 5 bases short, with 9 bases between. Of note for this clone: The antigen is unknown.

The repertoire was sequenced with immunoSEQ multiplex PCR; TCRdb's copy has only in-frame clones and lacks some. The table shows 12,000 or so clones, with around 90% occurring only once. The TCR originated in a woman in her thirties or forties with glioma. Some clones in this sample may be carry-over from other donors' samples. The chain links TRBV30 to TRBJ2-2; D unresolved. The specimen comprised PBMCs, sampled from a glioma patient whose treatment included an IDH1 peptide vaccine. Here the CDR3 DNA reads TGTGCCTGGAGTTACCATGGGACCGGGGAGCTGTTTTTT. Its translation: CAWSYHGTGELFF.